The 22 T cell receptor beta chains below were found in one sample sequenced in a study of shared clonotypes between healthy human individuals. Sequenced by immunoSEQ multiplex PCR; TCRdb stores in-frame clones only, minus some. In the table there are around 2,000,000 clones, around 95% of which are singletons. Sequencing input: naive CD4+ T cells sorted from blood. Subset reported: CD45RA+ positively selected. The source is a young man in good health.

The rearrangement uses TRBV5-4 and TRBJ2-7; a weak D match, TRBD1 (6 bases). Trimming shortened V by 1 base and J by 3 bases, and 14 bases separated the two germline ends. CDR1 is SGHNT, CDR2 YYREEE, per germline (reference sequence). The CDR3 is 15 residues long. The chain's CDR3 is CASSLPRGEGYEQYF. CDR3 DNA: TGTGCCAGCAGCTTGCCCAGGGGAGAGGGCTACGAGCAGTACTTC.

This clone appeared a single time. The V call is TRBV5-5, the J call TRBJ2-4, with D possibly being TRBD2 (5 bases). CDR3 size: 17 residues. V was cut by 0 bases and J by 0 bases, with 13 bases left in between. Germline V gene data show CDR1 as SGHKS and CDR2 as YYEKEE (reference sequence). The CDR3 bases are TGTGCCAGCAGCTTGGACGCAGGAGGAGAAGCCAAAAACATTCAGTACTTC. Translated, it gives CASSLDAGGEAKNIQYF.

The rearrangement uses TRBV5-1 and TRBJ1-3; weak D call: TRBD1 (5 bases). The CDR3 spans 16 residues. V lost 0 bases to trimming and J lost 2 bases, with 12 bases between them. Germline CDR1 SGHRS, CDR2 YFSETQ. DNA for the CDR3: TGCGCCAGCAGCTTGGCAGGGACTGTGGCTGGAAACACCATATATTTT. It is translated as CASSLAGTVAGNTIYF. Drawing the rest from reference TRBV5-1 and TRBJ1-3, the complete variable domain is KAGVTQTPRYLIKTRGQQVTLSCSPISGHRSVSWYQQTPGQGLQFLFEYFSETQRNKGNFPGRFSGRQFSNSRSEMNVSTLELGDSALYLCASSLAGTVAGNTIYFGEGSWLTVV.

This sequence joins TRBV27 and TRBJ2-5, with 9 nucleotides matching TRBD1. Germline V gene sequence: CDR1 MNHEY, CDR2 SMNVEV (reference sequence). The CDR3 loop spans 15 amino acids. J was trimmed by 7 bases and V by 5 bases; bases with no gene match: 11. The CDR3 DNA is TGTGCCAGCAGTGCCCGAGAACAGGGGGCTGGGACCCAGTACTTC. Amino acid sequence: CASSAREQGAGTQYF.

The J gene is TRBJ1-5, the V gene TRBV30; perhaps TRBD1 as D (6 bases). Germline-derived CDR1 and CDR2 are GTSNPN and SVGIG (reference sequence). V dropped 1 base and J dropped 0 bases, with 16 bases sitting between them. The CDR3 is 17 residues long. In nucleotides, the CDR3 is TGTGCCTGGAGTGGTCCCGGGACATCTCATAGCAATCAGCCCCAGCATTTT. This codes for CAWSGPGTSHSNQPQHF.

The chain is built from TRBV18 and TRBJ2-7; D is possibly TRBD1 or TRBD2 (5 bases each). The CDR3 contains 15 residues. V was trimmed by 2 bases and J by 0 bases, leaving 11 bases between them. Germline loops: CDR1 KGHSH, CDR2 LQKENI. This CDR3 reads CASSPAGRVSYEQYF. Written as DNA, the CDR3 is TGTGCCAGCTCACCAGCAGGGCGGGTCTCCTACGAGCAGTACTTC.

Comment on this clone: The sample holds other DNA sequences that translate to the same CDR3. In DNA form, the CDR3 reads TGTGCCAGCAGCTTAGCGTCCGGAGAAGAGACCCAGTACTTC. Protein sequence: CASSLASGEETQYF. The V call is TRBV7-9, the J call TRBJ2-5, with D unresolved. The CDR3 covers 14 residues. Germline CDR1 reads SEHNR; CDR2 reads FQNEAQ (reference sequence). Trimming pared 0 bases from V and 3 bases from J, leaving 8 bases between.

The chain couples TRBV2 to TRBJ2-5, with 9 positions matching TRBD1. The V segment lost 5 bases and the J segment 2 bases; nucleotides outside the gene matches: 9. Germline CDR1 reads SNHLY; CDR2 reads FYNNEI. CDR3 length equals 16 residues. The CDR3: CASSKPGTGSQETQYF. CDR3 sequence (DNA): TGTGCCAGCAGTAAGCCCGGGACAGGGTCTCAAGAGACCCAGTACTTC.

Of note for this clone: Given a much more abundant clone one base away, this may be a read error. Other DNA sequences in the sample encode the same CDR3. The gene calls are TRBV30 and TRBJ1-5, with TRBD1 identical over 7 bases. The CDR3 extends over 13 amino acids. Germline V gives CDR1 GTSNPN, CDR2 SVGIG (reference sequence). The junction had 4 bases not matched to a gene; V was cut back by 2 bases and J by 6 bases. CDR3 region: CAWSRQGGQPQHF. CDR3 coding DNA: TGTGCCTGGAGTAGACAGGGAGGTCAGCCCCAGCATTTT.

This sequence joins TRBV30 and TRBJ2-3; D may be TRBD1 or TRBD2 (5 bases each). CDR1 is GTSNPN and CDR2 is SVGIG in the germline V gene (reference sequence). V was clipped by 3 bases and J by 0 bases, with 16 bases between them. The CDR3 totals 16 residues. The CDR3 protein is CAWRRGGARSTDTQYF. Here the CDR3 DNA reads TGTGCCTGGAGGAGGGGTGGGGCGCGTAGCACAGATACGCAGTATTTT. The entire variable domain, with the rest obtained from reference TRBV30 and TRBJ2-3, is as follows: SQTIHQWPATLVQPVGSPLSLECTVEGTSNPNLYWYRQAAGRGLQLLFYSVGIGQISSEVPQNLSASRPQDRQFILSSKKLLLSDSGFYLCAWRRGGARSTDTQYFGPGTRLTVL.

The chain employs TRBV5-4 and TRBJ2-5, with D unresolved. V was shortened by 3 bases and J by 2 bases, with 8 bases between the two germline ends. Germline V gene sequence: CDR1 SGHNT, CDR2 YYREEE (reference sequence). This CDR3 region has 13 residues. CDR3 nucleotide sequence: TGTGCCAGCAGCTCGGACGTGCAAGAGACCCAGTACTTC. Amino acid sequence: CASSSDVQETQYF.

This clone was seen a single time. This chain uses TRBV9 with TRBJ1-5; 10 bases match TRBD1. Trimming at V came to 1 base and at J to 4 bases, leaving 5 bases not matched to a gene. CDR3 length: 16 amino acids. In germline, CDR1 is SGDLS, CDR2 YYNGEE. The DNA of the CDR3 is TGTGCCAGCAGCGTACCCCGGACAGGGGGGAATCAGCCCCAGCATTTT. Translated: CASSVPRTGGNQPQHF.

This chain connects TRBV5-6 to TRBJ1-6, with 7 bases matching TRBD1. Germline assignment: CDR1 SGHDT and CDR2 YYEEEE. V shed 1 base and J 8 bases; nucleotides not matched to a gene: 6. There are 15 residues in the CDR3. CDR3 nucleotide sequence: TGTGCCAGCAGCTTGAGGGGTCAGGGGGATTCACCCCTCCACTTT. Its protein is CASSLRGQGDSPLHF. Together with reference TRBV5-6 and TRBJ1-6, the CDR3 gives the full variable domain: DAGVTQSPTHLIKTRGQQVTLRCSPKSGHDTVSWYQQALGQGPQFIFQYYEEEERQRGNFPDRFSGHQFPNYSSELNVNALLLGDSALYLCASSLRGQGDSPLHFGNGTRLTVT.

The V and J genes are TRBV25-1 and TRBJ1-1; TRBD1 matches 8 bases. In germline, CDR1 is MGHDK, CDR2 SYGVNS. The CDR3 is made up of 14 amino acids. With V trimmed by 3 bases and J by 4 bases, 4 bases remained unmatched. The CDR3 loop reads CASSDSDRGTEAFF. DNA for the CDR3: TGTGCCAGCAGTGACTCCGACAGGGGCACTGAAGCTTTCTTT.

This rearrangement joins TRBV6-5 to TRBJ2-3, with 12 bases matching TRBD2. With 6 bases clipped from V and 4 bases from J, the junction kept 5 bases outside the gene matches. This CDR3 has 15 residues. Germline V gene data show CDR1 as MNHEY and CDR2 as SVGAGI. As DNA, the CDR3 is TGTGCCAGCAGCGCTAGCGGGAGGGCCCCAGATACGCAGTATTTT. This gives the protein CASSASGRAPDTQYF.

Concerning this clone: The same CDR3 is also encoded by other DNA sequences in this sample. The chain employs TRBV29-1 and TRBJ2-7; 8 bases agree with TRBD1. The germline V gene encodes CDR1 SQVTM and CDR2 ANQGSEA. CDR3 length: 13 residues. Trimming took 1 base from V and 7 from J; bases not matched to a gene: 6. The CDR3 region is CSVEGQGAGEQYF. CDR3 nucleotides: TGCAGCGTTGAAGGTCAGGGGGCGGGGGAGCAGTACTTC.

The chain recombines TRBV6-5 with TRBJ2-7; tentatively, D is TRBD1 (5 bases). V was pared by 4 bases and J by 5 bases, with 9 bases between. Germline V gives CDR1 MNHEY, CDR2 SVGAGI. The CDR3 has 12 amino acids. This CDR3 reads CASSLNRNEQYF. In DNA, the CDR3 is TGTGCCAGCAGTTTAAACAGGAACGAGCAGTACTTC.

V is TRBV15 and J is TRBJ2-5; TRBD2 agrees at 12 bases. CDR1 is LNHNV, CDR2 YYDKDF, per germline (reference sequence). With 1 base clipped from V and 2 bases from J, the junction kept 5 bases outside the gene matches. The CDR3 length is 17 residues. In nucleotides, the CDR3 is TGTGCCACCAGCAGAGGCCTACTAGCGGGAGGTCAAGAGACCCAGTACTTC. This sequence encodes CATSRGLLAGGQETQYF.

The chain carries TRBV5-1 and TRBJ1-1, with TRBD1 identical over 7 bases. The CDR3 runs to 14 residues. Germline values: CDR1 SGHRS, CDR2 YFSETQ. J gave up 1 base and V 1 base, and 1 base lay outside the gene matches. CDR3 region: CASSLTGANTEAFF. The CDR3 DNA sequence: TGCGCCAGCAGCTTGACAGGGGCGAACACTGAAGCTTTCTTT.

The V gene is TRBV6-1, the J gene TRBJ1-2; D call uncertain. CDR1 and CDR2 from the germline V gene are MNHNS and SASEGT. Deletions cut 6 bases from V and 7 bases from J, with 12 bases between. There are 12 residues in the CDR3. The CDR3 region is CASRRVVSGYTF. CDR3 nucleotide sequence: TGTGCCAGCAGGCGGGTCGTGTCTGGCTACACCTTC.

Comment on this clone: A single base separates this from a much larger clone, so it may be a read error. CDR3 nucleotide sequence: TGTGCCAGCAGTCTCCGAGGGGCTAGCAATCAGCCCCAGCATTTT. Its translation: CASSLRGASNQPQHF. V usage is TRBV6-1 and J usage is TRBJ1-5; perhaps TRBD1 as D (5 bases). This CDR3 contains 15 residues. Germline V gene data show CDR1 as MNHNS and CDR2 as SASEGT. The V and J ends lost 5 bases and 0 bases respectively, with 11 bases between them.

The genes are TRBV23-1 and TRBJ2-7; a weak D match, TRBD1 (5 bases). TRBV23-1 is labeled an ORF, and its function is uncertain. CDR3 length: 15 amino acids. Trimming cost V 0 bases and J 0 bases, with 9 bases left between them. CDR3 protein: CASSQSQGFSYEQYF. The CDR3 DNA follows: TGCGCCAGCAGTCAATCCCAGGGTTTCTCCTACGAGCAGTACTTC.